In its sample, the clone carrying this T cell receptor beta chain was seen many times. From germline, CDR1 is SQVTM and CDR2 ANQGSEA. The CDR3 totals 13 residues. Trimming shortened V by 5 bases and J by 2 bases, and 12 bases separated the two germline ends. These data come from a study of T cells of healthy individuals. TCRdb reanalysed the 5' RACE reads using MiXCR and keeps one entry per CDR3 protein. In the table there are tens of thousands of distinct CDR3 sequences, about 15% of which are singletons. V and J are TRBV29-1 and TRBJ1-1; D perhaps matches TRBD1 (5 bases). This TCR was recovered from a human donor in good health. The CDR3 DNA is TGCAGCGTTTTCTCAGGGATAAACACTGAAGCTTTCTTT. This gives the protein CSVFSGINTEAFF.